These T cell receptor beta chains were read from a single sample in a study of T cell responses to AZD1222 COVID-19 vaccine. Some clones are missing from TCRdb's copy, which holds only in-frame ones; the method was immunoSEQ multiplex PCR. The repertoire holds roughly 140,000 clones, with more than 70% as singletons. Sequencing was performed on peripheral blood, taken on day 0 of AZD1222 vaccination. These receptors all come from an adult in good health. The CDR3 runs from the conserved cysteine through the conserved F or W. A D gene is named only where the DNA matches it firmly. Rows give clone size only sometimes, using once, few, many, or a class for an expanded clone.

CDR3 length | J gene | clone size | V gene | D gene | CDR3 protein | CDR3 DNA
14 | TRBJ1-2 | once | TRBV18 | - | CASSHGRSQGGYTF | TGTGCCAGCTCTCACGGACGTTCCCAGGGGGGCTACACCTTC
15 | TRBJ1-2 | - | TRBV5-1 | - | CASSLPGQINYGYTF | TGCGCCAGCAGCTTACCGGGACAAATTAACTATGGCTACACCTTC
15 | TRBJ1-4 | few | TRBV5-1 | TRBD1 | CASSYGQGVGEKLFF | TGCGCCAGCAGCTACGGACAGGGGGTCGGTGAAAAACTGTTTTTT
15 | TRBJ2-4 | - | TRBV6-1 | - | CASSDVGEAKNIQYF | TGTGCCAGCAGTGATGTGGGGGAAGCCAAAAACATTCAGTACTTC
13 | TRBJ2-2 | once | TRBV30 | - | CAWSGRRNGELFF | TGTGCCTGGAGCGGGAGAAGAAATGGGGAGCTGTTTTTT
13 | TRBJ2-5 | - | TRBV5-1 | - | CASSKDVQETQYF | TGCGCCAGCAGCAAGGACGTTCAAGAGACCCAGTACTTC
15 | TRBJ1-5 | - | TRBV19 | TRBD1 | CASRPDRGRNQPQHF | TGTGCCAGTAGGCCCGACAGGGGACGCAATCAGCCCCAGCATTTT
21 | TRBJ2-2 | few | TRBV14 | - | CASSQERVGQVGPTNTGELFF | TGTGCCAGCAGCCAAGAGCGTGTTGGGCAGGTTGGGCCCACGAACACCGGGGAGCTGTTTTTT
15 | TRBJ2-7 | - | TRBV6-2/TRBV6-3 | TRBD2 | CASSYELAGFYEQYF | TGTGCCAGCAGTTACGAACTAGCGGGGTTCTACGAGCAGTACTTC
17 | TRBJ2-1 | - | TRBV19 | TRBD2 | CASSIGTLGGAYNEQFF | TGTGCCAGTAGTATCGGGACCCTGGGGGGGGCCTACAATGAGCAGTTCTTC
13 | TRBJ2-1 | - | TRBV5-1 | TRBD2 | CATGLAGPNEQFF | TGCGCCACGGGGCTAGCGGGACCCAATGAGCAGTTCTTC
16 | TRBJ2-7 | once | TRBV29-1 | TRBD2 | CSVEEWEGPSSYEQYF | TGCAGCGTTGAAGAGTGGGAGGGACCGAGCTCCTACGAGCAGTACTTC
14 | TRBJ1-1 | - | TRBV5-1 | TRBD1 | CASSSQGAGTEAFF | TGCGCCAGCAGCTCTCAGGGGGCTGGTACTGAAGCTTTCTTT
14 | TRBJ1-2 | - | TRBV27 | - | CASSVQGANYGYTF | TGTGCCAGCAGTGTACAGGGAGCTAACTATGGCTACACCTTC
13 | TRBJ1-1 | - | TRBV5-4 | TRBD1 | CASSPGTGNEAFF | TGTGCCAGCAGCCCCGGGACAGGGAATGAAGCTTTCTTT
14 | TRBJ1-1 | - | TRBV27 | TRBD1 | CASSRRDRGAAAFF | TGTGCCAGCAGTCGGCGCGACAGGGGGGCTGCGGCTTTCTTT
13 | TRBJ2-7 | - | TRBV6-5 | - | CASSGAKAYEQYF | TGTGCCAGCTCAGGGGCAAAGGCCTACGAGCAGTACTTC
16 | TRBJ2-2 | - | TRBV6-1 | - | CASSEARWSNTGELFF | TGTGCCAGCAGTGAAGCGAGGTGGTCGAACACCGGGGAGCTGTTTTTT
11 | TRBJ1-2 | few | TRBV6-5 | - | CASSPWGGYTF | TGTGCCAGCAGTCCCTGGGGGGGCTACACCTTC
11 | TRBJ1-2 | - | TRBV20-1 | - | CSAGTNAGYTF | TGCAGTGCTGGGACAAATGCTGGCTACACCTTC
12 | TRBJ2-5 | - | TRBV27 | - | CASRGPQETQYF | TGTGCCAGCCGGGGACCACAAGAGACCCAGTACTTC
15 | TRBJ2-1 | once | TRBV9 | TRBD2 | CASSVVAGGYNEQFF | TGTGCCAGCAGCGTAGTAGCGGGAGGGTACAATGAGCAGTTCTTC
19 | TRBJ2-3 | - | TRBV21-1 | - | CASSAEGHLGQFTSDTQYF | TGTGCCAGCAGCGCAGAAGGCCACCTGGGACAGTTCACTTCAGATACGCAGTATTTT
12 | TRBJ1-6 | - | TRBV5-6 | - | CASSLFGTGYHF | TGTGCCAGCAGCTTGTTCGGGACCGGGTACCACTTT